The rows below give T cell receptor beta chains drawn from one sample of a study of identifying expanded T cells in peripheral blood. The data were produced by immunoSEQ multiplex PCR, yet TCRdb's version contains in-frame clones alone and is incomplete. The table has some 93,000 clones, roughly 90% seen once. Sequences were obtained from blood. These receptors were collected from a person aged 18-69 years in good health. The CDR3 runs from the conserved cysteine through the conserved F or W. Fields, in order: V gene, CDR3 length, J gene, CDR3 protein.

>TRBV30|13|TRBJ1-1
CAWSSTGGTEAFF
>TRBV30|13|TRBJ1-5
CAWNLGLHQPQHF
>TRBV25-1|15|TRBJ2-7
CASSDPGTGDWEQYF
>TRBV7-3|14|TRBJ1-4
CASTRGVTNEKLFF
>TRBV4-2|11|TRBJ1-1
CASSLDTEAFF
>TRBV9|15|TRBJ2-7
CASSTLAAGSYEQYF
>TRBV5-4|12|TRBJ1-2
CASSRDSYGYTF
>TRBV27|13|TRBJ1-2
CASSGQDSYGYTF
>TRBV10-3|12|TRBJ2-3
CAIKRTGDTQYF
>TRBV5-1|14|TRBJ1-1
CASSSGGQGEEAFF
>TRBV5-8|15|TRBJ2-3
CASSLAQGAADTQYF
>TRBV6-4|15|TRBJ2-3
CASSKTGSSTDTQYF
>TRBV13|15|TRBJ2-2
CASRQKAGGAGELFF
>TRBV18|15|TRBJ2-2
CASSPPEGNTGELFF
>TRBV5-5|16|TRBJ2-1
CASSSGVVGTRNEQFF
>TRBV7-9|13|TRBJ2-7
CASSLEPWGEQYF
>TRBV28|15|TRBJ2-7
CASRQGHRTPYEQYF
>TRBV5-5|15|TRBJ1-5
CASSLGWWAGQPQHF
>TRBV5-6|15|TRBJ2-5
CASSETGGPVGTQYF
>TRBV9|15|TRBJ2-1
CASSVGTSGYNEQFF
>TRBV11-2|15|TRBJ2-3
CASSLRGGATDTQYF
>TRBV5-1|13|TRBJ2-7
CASSLAQGYEQYF
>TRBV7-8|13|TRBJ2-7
CASSTIRDYEQYF
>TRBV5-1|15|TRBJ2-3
CASSLESGSTDTQYF
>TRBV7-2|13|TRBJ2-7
CASSTDSPYEQYF
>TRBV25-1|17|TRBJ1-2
CASSEEGPRQGRGGYTF
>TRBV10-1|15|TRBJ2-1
CASSSSGRAYNEQFF
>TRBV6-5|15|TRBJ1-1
CASRYSGAANTEAFF
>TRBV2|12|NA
CASGQGIYEQYF
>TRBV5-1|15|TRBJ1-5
CASSLAGLINQPQHF
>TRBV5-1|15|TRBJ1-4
CASSIKSGGNEKLFF
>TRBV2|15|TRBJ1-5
CASSGSSGGNQPQHF
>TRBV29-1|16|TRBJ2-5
CSAPGTSGMGRGTQYF
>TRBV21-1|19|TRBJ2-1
CASSKEWGQGIAERNEQFF
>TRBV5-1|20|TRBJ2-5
CASSLDFLAGDVRFQETQYF
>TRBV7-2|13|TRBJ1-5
CASSLNTNQPQHF
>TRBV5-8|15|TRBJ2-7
CASCSGQTFSYEQYF
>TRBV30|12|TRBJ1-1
CAWAVDLTEAFF
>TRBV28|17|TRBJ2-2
CASSLHGVSFNTGELFF
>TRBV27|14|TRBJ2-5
CASRSMGSGETQYF
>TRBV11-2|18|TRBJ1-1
CASSLFPRAGLGNAEAFF
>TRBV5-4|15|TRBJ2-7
CASSLGAESSYEQYF
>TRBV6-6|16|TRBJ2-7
CASSRGSRDSSYEQYF
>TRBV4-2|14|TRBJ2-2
CASSPLEDSGELFF
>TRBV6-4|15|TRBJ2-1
CASSDSRGPGDEQFF
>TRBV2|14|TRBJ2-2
CATQGSSNTGELFF